The 20 T cell receptor beta chains below come from one sample, sequenced in a study of radiotherapy plus CTLA-4 blockade in lung cancer. The method was immunoSEQ multiplex PCR; TCRdb's version includes in-frame clones alone and lacks a portion of them. The repertoire holds over 80,000 clones, with around 90% as singletons. The sample in question was peripheral blood, obtained from a patient treated with radiotherapy plus ipilimumab. Receptors originate from a human donor with non-small cell lung cancer that progressed on radiotherapy plus ipilimumab.

This clone was observed once. This chain joins TRBV13 and TRBJ2-4; no clear D gene. From germline, CDR1 is PRHDT and CDR2 FYEKMQ (reference sequence). V dropped 0 bases and J dropped 0 bases, with 6 bases sitting between them. This CDR3 spans 15 amino acids. The CDR3 DNA reads TGTGCCAGCAGCTTAGGGTCTATAGCCAAAAACATTCAGTACTTC. It codes for CASSLGSIAKNIQYF.

This clone came up a few times. J is TRBJ1-6 and V is TRBV28; 9 bases align to TRBD1. The CDR3 length is 15 residues. The germline gives CDR1 MDHEN, CDR2 SYDVKM. V dropped 4 bases and J dropped 5; count of bases not matched to a gene: 3. This CDR3 is CASSSGQGNNSPLHF. The CDR3 DNA follows: TGTGCCAGCAGTTCTGGACAGGGGAATAATTCACCCCTCCACTTT.

The chain carries TRBV7-6 and TRBJ1-3; D is unresolved. Germline V gene data show CDR1 as SGHVS and CDR2 as FNYEAQ. The CDR3 covers 15 residues. With 0 bases removed from V and 2 bases from J, the gap between germline ends came to 8 bases. As DNA, the CDR3 is TGTGCCAGCAGCTTAGCGGGGTACACTGGAAACACCATATATTTT. Protein: CASSLAGYTGNTIYF.

The chain employs TRBV6-5 and TRBJ2-1; D tentatively fits TRBD1 or TRBD2 (5 bases each). This CDR3 is 14 amino acids long. Germline assignment: CDR1 MNHEY and CDR2 SVGAGI. Deletions cut 2 bases from V and 9 bases from J, with 14 bases between. CDR3 coding DNA: TGTGCCAGCAGTTACACACCCCGGGGCGGTGAGCAGTTCTTC. This translates into CASSYTPRGGEQFF.

The chain couples TRBV19 to TRBJ2-2, with 7 bases identical to TRBD1. The CDR3 runs to 16 residues. V gave up 6 bases and J gave up 1 base; unmatched junction bases: 8. Germline-derived CDR1 and CDR2 are LNHDA and SQIVND (reference sequence). The DNA for the CDR3 is TGTGCCAGTAGCATCTCGGACAGGCTGAACACCGGGGAGCTGTTTTTT. This encodes CASSISDRLNTGELFF.

This sequence joins TRBV6-1 and TRBJ1-4; 7 bases fit TRBD1. CDR1 is MNHNS, CDR2 SASEGT, per germline. V lost 6 bases, J lost 0 bases, and 4 bases stayed unmatched. The length of the CDR3 is 15 residues. In DNA form, the CDR3 reads TGTGCCAGCAGCGACAGGGCCGCAACTAATGAAAAACTGTTTTTT. It is translated as CASSDRAATNEKLFF.

The gene calls are TRBV29-1 and TRBJ1-1; D is unclear. The germline gives CDR1 SQVTM, CDR2 ANQGSEA. The CDR3 is 12 amino acids. Trimming took off 6 bases at V and 6 bases at J, with 14 bases between the two ends. CDR3 region: CSVAEGIAEAFF. The CDR3 bases are TGCAGCGTCGCCGAGGGTATCGCTGAAGCTTTCTTT.

J is TRBJ2-2 and V is TRBV7-6, with 8 nucleotides matching TRBD1. CDR1 is SGHVS and CDR2 is FNYEAQ in the germline V gene. The CDR3 covers 16 residues. J was trimmed by 4 bases and V by 5 bases; bases with no gene match: 9. This CDR3 reads CASSPRQGRSTGELFF. Written as DNA, the CDR3 is TGTGCCAGCAGCCCGAGACAGGGGAGAAGCACCGGGGAGCTGTTTTTT.

The chain joins TRBV18 to TRBJ2-7, with D possibly TRBD1 on 5 matching bases. Trimming stripped 2 bases from V and 3 bases from J, with 11 bases between. Germline V gives CDR1 KGHSH, CDR2 LQKENI. The CDR3 loop spans 14 amino acids. The CDR3 bases are TGTGCCAGCTCACCAGAACAGGCCGGCTACGAGCAGTACTTC. Amino acids: CASSPEQAGYEQYF. Full variable domain (missing parts from reference TRBV18 and TRBJ2-7): NAGVMQNPRHLVRRRGQEARLRCSPMKGHSHVYWYRQLPEEGLKFMVYLQKENIIDESGMPKERFSAEFPKEGPSILRIQQVVRGDSAAYFCASSPEQAGYEQYFGPGTRLTVT.

The count of this clone is one. V usage is TRBV6-5 and J usage is TRBJ2-7; D is undetermined. Germline CDR1 MNHEY, CDR2 SVGAGI. The CDR3 has 12 amino acids. The ends were cut back, 5 bases at V and 2 bases at J, with 7 bases in the middle. Here the CDR3 DNA reads TGTGCCAGCAGTCCCGGGCCCTACGAGCAGTACTTC. Translation gives CASSPGPYEQYF.

The chain carries TRBV15 and TRBJ1-1, with D perhaps TRBD1 (6 bases). The CDR3 contains 15 residues. Trimming left V 3 bases short and J 1 base short, with 12 bases between. Germline CDR1 is LNHNV and CDR2 is YYDKDF (reference sequence). DNA of the CDR3: TGTGCCACCAGCAGGGGGGCGAGGTGGAACACTGAAGCTTTCTTT. Translation gives CATSRGARWNTEAFF.

The chain couples TRBV29-1 to TRBJ1-2, with 7 bases that match TRBD1. This CDR3 region has 14 residues. The ends lost 4 bases at V and 0 bases at J; junction bases unmatched: 5. Germline V lookup: CDR1 SQVTM, CDR2 ANQGSEA. The CDR3 nucleotides read TGCAGCGTTGCGGCCGGGACAGCTAACTATGGCTACACCTTC. Protein sequence: CSVAAGTANYGYTF.

This clone was seen a few times. The rearrangement joins TRBV10-3 to TRBJ1-3, with D unclear. The germline gives CDR1 ENHRY, CDR2 SYGVKD. The V and J ends lost 4 bases and 4 bases respectively, with 11 bases between them. This CDR3 region has 14 residues. This CDR3 is CAISGQSKGNTIYF. The CDR3 DNA follows: TGTGCCATCAGTGGACAATCTAAGGGAAACACCATATATTTT.

V gene TRBV7-9 combines with J gene TRBJ1-1; 7 bases agree with TRBD1. This CDR3 has 14 residues. Germline V CDR1 and CDR2: SEHNR, FQNEAQ (reference sequence). J gave up 1 base and V 3 bases, and 2 bases lay outside the gene matches. DNA of the CDR3: TGTGCCAGCAGCTTGGGGACAGAGAACACTGAAGCTTTCTTT. Protein: CASSLGTENTEAFF.

The CDR3 here is CASSFGRGIEAFF. In DNA form, the CDR3 reads TGTGCCAGCAGTTTTGGCCGCGGGATTGAAGCTTTCTTT. V usage is TRBV27 and J usage is TRBJ1-1; no firm D call. The CDR3 length is 13 residues. The V end was cut by 3 bases, the J end by 7 bases, with 12 bases between. Germline values: CDR1 MNHEY, CDR2 SMNVEV (reference sequence).

This rearrangement joins TRBV2 to TRBJ2-7, with 11 nucleotides matching TRBD2. The CDR3 loop spans 14 amino acids. Per the germline V gene, CDR1 is SNHLY and CDR2 is FYNNEI. The V and J ends lost 7 bases and 0 bases, in that order; junction bases with no gene match: 2. The CDR3 sequence: CASKLAGASYEQYF. CDR3 bases: TGTGCCAGCAAACTAGCGGGGGCCTCCTACGAGCAGTACTTC.

V usage is TRBV15 and J usage is TRBJ1-2, with 10 bases aligning to TRBD1. Trimming took 3 bases from V and 4 from J; bases not matched to a gene: 17. Germline V gene lookup returns CDR1 LNHNV and CDR2 YYDKDF (reference sequence). The CDR3 contains 19 residues. The chain's CDR3 is CATSRSLGLGTGVIYGYTF. CDR3 in DNA: TGTGCCACCAGCAGGTCCCTAGGCCTCGGGACAGGGGTTATCTATGGCTACACCTTC.

The V and J genes are TRBV9 and TRBJ1-4, with D unclear. Trimming took 0 bases from V and 11 from J, leaving 11 bases between them. Germline assignment: CDR1 SGDLS and CDR2 YYNGEE. There are 13 residues in the CDR3. This CDR3 reads CASSVGPEGKLFF. CDR3 in DNA: TGTGCCAGCAGCGTAGGCCCAGAAGGGAAACTGTTTTTT.

J is TRBJ1-5 and V is TRBV27, with D hard to call. CDR1 is MNHEY, CDR2 SMNVEV, per germline (reference sequence). Deletions cut 0 bases from V and 4 bases from J, with 4 bases between. CDR3 length: 13 amino acids. The CDR3 sequence: CASSLSWNQPQHF. Here the CDR3 DNA reads TGTGCCAGCAGTTTATCGTGGAATCAGCCCCAGCATTTT.

This chain uses TRBV5-1 with TRBJ1-2; the D gene is possibly TRBD1 (5 bases). V was trimmed by 5 bases and J by 7 bases, leaving 9 bases between them. The length of the CDR3 is 11 residues. Germline V CDR1 and CDR2: SGHRS, YFSETQ. The chain's CDR3 is CASSRGGGYTF. CDR3 DNA sequence: TGCGCCAGCAGTAGGGGTGGTGGCTACACCTTC.